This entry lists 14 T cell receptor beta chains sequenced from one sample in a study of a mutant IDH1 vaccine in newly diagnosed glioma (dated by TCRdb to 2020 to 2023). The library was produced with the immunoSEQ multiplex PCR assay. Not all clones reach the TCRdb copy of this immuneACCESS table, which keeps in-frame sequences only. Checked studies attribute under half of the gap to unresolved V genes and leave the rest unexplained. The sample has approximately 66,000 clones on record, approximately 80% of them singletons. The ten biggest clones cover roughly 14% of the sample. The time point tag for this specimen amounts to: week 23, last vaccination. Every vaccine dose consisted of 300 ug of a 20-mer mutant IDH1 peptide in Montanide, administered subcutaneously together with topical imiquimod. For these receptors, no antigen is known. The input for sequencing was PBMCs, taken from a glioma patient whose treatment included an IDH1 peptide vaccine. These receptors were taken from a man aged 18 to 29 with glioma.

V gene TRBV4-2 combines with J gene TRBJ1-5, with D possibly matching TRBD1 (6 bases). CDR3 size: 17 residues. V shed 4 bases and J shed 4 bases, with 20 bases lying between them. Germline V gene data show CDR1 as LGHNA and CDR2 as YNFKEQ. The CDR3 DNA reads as TGTGCCAGCAGCCCTGAGGGGGGACCGATAGCTAATCAGCCCCAGCATTTT. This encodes CASSPEGGPIANQPQHF.

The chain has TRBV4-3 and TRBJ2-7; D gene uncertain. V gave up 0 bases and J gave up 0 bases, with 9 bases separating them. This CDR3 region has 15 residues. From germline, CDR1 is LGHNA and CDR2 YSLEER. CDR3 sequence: CASSQERLNSYEQYF. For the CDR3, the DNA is TGCGCCAGCAGCCAAGAGCGGCTGAACTCCTACGAGCAGTACTTC.

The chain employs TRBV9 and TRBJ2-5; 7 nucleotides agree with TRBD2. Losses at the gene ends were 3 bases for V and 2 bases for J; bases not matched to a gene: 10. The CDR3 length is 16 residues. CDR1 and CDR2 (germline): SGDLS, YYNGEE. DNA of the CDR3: TGTGCCAGCAGCGGCCGCCGGGGGGAAGAGCAAGAGACCCAGTACTTC. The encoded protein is CASSGRRGEEQETQYF.

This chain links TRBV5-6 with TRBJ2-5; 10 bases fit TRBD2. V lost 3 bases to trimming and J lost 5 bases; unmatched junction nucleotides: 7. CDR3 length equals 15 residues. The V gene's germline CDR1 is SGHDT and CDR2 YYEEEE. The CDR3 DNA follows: TGTGCCAGCAGCTCGGCACGAGCGGGGGGGGAGACCCAGTACTTC. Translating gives CASSSARAGGETQYF.

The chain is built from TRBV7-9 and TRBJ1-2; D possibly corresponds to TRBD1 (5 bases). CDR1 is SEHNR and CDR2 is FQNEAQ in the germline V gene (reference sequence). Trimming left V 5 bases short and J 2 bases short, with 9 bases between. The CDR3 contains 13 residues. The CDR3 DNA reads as TGTGCCAGCAGCGCCCGGGACAACTATGGCTACACCTTC. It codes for CASSARDNYGYTF.

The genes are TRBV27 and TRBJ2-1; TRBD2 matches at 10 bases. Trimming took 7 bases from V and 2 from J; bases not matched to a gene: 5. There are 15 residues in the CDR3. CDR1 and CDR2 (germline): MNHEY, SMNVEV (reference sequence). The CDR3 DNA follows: TGTGCCAGCAATAGACTAGCGGGTACCTACAATGAGCAGTTCTTC. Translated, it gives CASNRLAGTYNEQFF.

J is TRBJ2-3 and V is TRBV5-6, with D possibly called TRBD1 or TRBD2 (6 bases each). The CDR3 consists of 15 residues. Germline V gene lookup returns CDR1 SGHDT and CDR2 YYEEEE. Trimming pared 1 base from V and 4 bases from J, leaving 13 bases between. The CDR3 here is CASSLMNRGADTQYF. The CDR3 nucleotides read TGTGCCAGCAGCTTGATGAATAGGGGGGCAGATACGCAGTATTTT.

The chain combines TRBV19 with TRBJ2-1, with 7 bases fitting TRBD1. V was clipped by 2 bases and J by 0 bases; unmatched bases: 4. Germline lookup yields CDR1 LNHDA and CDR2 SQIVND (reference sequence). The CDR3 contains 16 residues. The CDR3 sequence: CASSITGANSYNEQFF. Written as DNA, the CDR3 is TGTGCCAGTAGTATAACAGGGGCTAACTCCTACAATGAGCAGTTCTTC. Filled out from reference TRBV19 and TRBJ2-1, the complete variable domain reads DGGITQSPKYLFRKEGQNVTLSCEQNLNHDAMYWYRQDPGQGLRLIYYSQIVNDFQKGDIAEGYSVSREKKESFPLTVTSAQKNPTAFYLCASSITGANSYNEQFFGPGTRLTVL.

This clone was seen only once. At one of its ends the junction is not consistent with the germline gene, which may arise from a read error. CDR3 coding DNA: TGCGCCAGCAGCCAAGACCGGATCTGGACAGGCCGTCTCTTC. Translation: CASSQDRIWTGRLF. The chain couples TRBV4-3 to TRBJ1-2; 7 nucleotides align to TRBD1. CDR1 and CDR2 from the germline V gene are LGHNA and YSLEER. This CDR3 region has 14 residues.

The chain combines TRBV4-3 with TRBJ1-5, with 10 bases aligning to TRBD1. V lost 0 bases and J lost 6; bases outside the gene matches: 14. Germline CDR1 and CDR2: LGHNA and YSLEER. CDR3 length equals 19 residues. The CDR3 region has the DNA TGCGCCAGCAGCCAAGACAGAGGCCAGTTGACAGGGGGCTTTCAGCCCCAGCATTTT. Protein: CASSQDRGQLTGGFQPQHF.

CDR3 in DNA: TGCAGTGCCGACGTCACAGATACGCAGTATTTT. Its protein product is CSADVTDTQYF. The chain joins TRBV20-1 to TRBJ2-3, with D unclear. This CDR3 spans 11 amino acids. V lost 6 bases to trimming and J lost 2 bases, with 6 bases between them. From germline, CDR1 is DFQATT and CDR2 SNEGSKA (reference sequence).

CDR3 nucleotides: TGTGCCTGGAGTGTACAGAGGGGGCGCGGTGAAAAACTGTTTTTT. This gives the protein CAWSVQRGRGEKLFF. The rearrangement links TRBV30 to TRBJ1-4; TRBD1 agrees at 7 bases. V trimming: 0 bases; J trimming: 7 bases; junction bases outside the gene matches: 8. CDR1 GTSNPN and CDR2 SVGIG come from the germline V gene (reference sequence). The CDR3 covers 15 residues.

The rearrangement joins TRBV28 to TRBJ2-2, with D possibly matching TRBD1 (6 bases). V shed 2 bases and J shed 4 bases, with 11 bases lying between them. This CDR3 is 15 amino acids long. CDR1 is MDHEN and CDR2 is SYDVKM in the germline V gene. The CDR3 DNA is TGTGCCAGCAGTTTAGGGACACATACCACCGGGGAGCTGTTTTTT. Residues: CASSLGTHTTGELFF.

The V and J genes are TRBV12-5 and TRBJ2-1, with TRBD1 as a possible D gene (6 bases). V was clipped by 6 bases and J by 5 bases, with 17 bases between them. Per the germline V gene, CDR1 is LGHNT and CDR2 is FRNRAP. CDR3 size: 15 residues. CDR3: CASGLTGNRNNEQFF. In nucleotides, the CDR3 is TGTGCTAGTGGCCTCACAGGGAACCGTAACAATGAGCAGTTCTTC.